The 30 T cell receptor beta chains given below trace back to one sample, sequenced in a study of shared T cell receptors in the human thymus. The assay was immunoSEQ multiplex PCR, and TCRdb's table has in-frame clones only and misses some. The sample lists about 380,000 clones, more than 85% occurring once. Sequencing was carried out using thymocytes. The receptor set was obtained from a human donor.

The chain links TRBV10-1 to TRBJ2-1, with D possibly TRBD1 on 6 matching bases. The V end lost 6 bases, the J end lost 4 bases, and 19 bases lay between the germline ends. CDR1 and CDR2 (germline): WNHNN, SYGVQD (reference sequence). The CDR3 consists of 16 residues. The CDR3 coding sequence is TGCGCCAGCAGACCACCAGGGGACCATTCGTACAATGAGCAGTTCTTC. Its translation: CASRPPGDHSYNEQFF.

The chain links TRBV27 to TRBJ1-2; a weak D match, TRBD1 (5 bases). This CDR3 region has 13 residues. The germline V and J ends were trimmed by 2 bases and 7 bases, with 11 bases remaining between them. Germline assignment: CDR1 MNHEY and CDR2 SMNVEV (reference sequence). The CDR3 is CASSLGGAGGYTF. DNA for the CDR3: TGTGCCAGCAGTTTAGGAGGGGCGGGTGGCTACACCTTC.

This chain uses TRBV14 with TRBJ2-1; 13 bases align to TRBD2. V shed 5 bases, J shed 9 bases, and the junction held 13 bases outside the gene matches. Germline V gene lookup returns CDR1 SGHDN and CDR2 FVKESK. This CDR3 spans 17 amino acids. In DNA, the CDR3 is TGTGCCAGCAGCACGGGACTAGCGGGATCCATCGAGGGTGAGCAGTTCTTC. It encodes CASSTGLAGSIEGEQFF. Together with reference TRBV14 and TRBJ2-1, the CDR3 gives the full variable domain: EAGVTQFPSHSVIEKGQTVTLRCDPISGHDNLYWYRRVMGKEIKFLLHFVKESKQDESGMPNNRFLAERTGGTYSTLKVQPAELEDSGVYFCASSTGLAGSIEGEQFFGPGTRLTVL.

This chain links TRBV27 with TRBJ2-7; D is unresolved. Germline lookup yields CDR1 MNHEY and CDR2 SMNVEV (reference sequence). CDR3 length: 11 residues. Trimming removed 7 bases at V and 12 bases at J, with 16 bases between. The CDR3 sequence: CASTSSLGTYF. The CDR3 bases are TGTGCCAGCACCTCCTCTTTAGGCACGTACTTC.

The CDR3 nucleotides read TGTGCCAGCAGCCCCTTGCCGGCTGAGGATACCGTCCCATATCGTATATATGAAAAACTGTTTTTT. Translating gives CASSPLPAEDTVPYRIYEKLFF. V usage is TRBV7-7 and J usage is TRBJ1-4, with D uncertain. Deletions cut 5 bases from V and 6 bases from J, with 37 bases between. Germline assignment: CDR1 SSHAT and CDR2 FNYEAQ (reference sequence). The CDR3 is 22 amino acids.

The J gene is TRBJ2-5, the V gene TRBV19, with D perhaps TRBD1 or TRBD2 (7 bases each). This CDR3 comprises 14 residues. CDR1 and CDR2 (germline): LNHDA, SQIVND (reference sequence). The V and J ends lost 5 bases and 5 bases respectively, with 15 bases between them. The CDR3 here is CASSPGGGNETQYF. The CDR3 DNA follows: TGTGCCAGTAGTCCAGGGGGAGGGAATGAGACCCAGTACTTC.

V and J are TRBV6-5 and TRBJ1-2; no reliable D call. CDR1 is MNHEY, CDR2 SVGAGI, per germline. Trimming left V 5 bases short and J 6 bases short, with 10 bases between. The CDR3 contains 12 residues. The DNA of the CDR3 is TGTGCCAGCAGTGGTCGAATTAATGGCTACACCTTC. It yields the protein CASSGRINGYTF.

The rearrangement links TRBV15 to TRBJ2-1; no reliable D call. Trimming removed 1 base from V and 5 bases from J, with 12 bases in between. The CDR3 runs to 15 residues. Germline V gene sequence: CDR1 LNHNV, CDR2 YYDKDF (reference sequence). CDR3 DNA: TGTGCCACCAGCAGAGTACGCGAAAGGAACAATGAGCAGTTCTTC. Translated: CATSRVRERNNEQFF.

The V and J genes are TRBV30 and TRBJ2-5; D call uncertain. The length of the CDR3 is 14 residues. V lost 0 bases, J lost 5 bases, and 13 bases lay in between. Per germline, CDR1 GTSNPN and CDR2 SVGIG (reference sequence). This chain's CDR3 is CAWSVLAGWETQYF. For the CDR3, the DNA is TGTGCCTGGAGTGTACTTGCAGGTTGGGAGACCCAGTACTTC.

This clone has just one count. The rearrangement uses TRBV6-1 and TRBJ2-5, with D possibly matching TRBD2 (5 bases). Germline values: CDR1 MNHNS, CDR2 SASEGT. The CDR3 length is 16 residues. V lost 1 base to trimming and J lost 5 bases, with 17 bases between them. The CDR3 coding sequence is TGTGCCAGCAGTGAAGTCAAGTCCCTAGCCCGGGAGACCCAGTACTTC. Encoded protein: CASSEVKSLARETQYF.

V usage is TRBV6-1 and J usage is TRBJ2-7; maybe TRBD1 (5 bases). V dropped 3 bases and J dropped 4 bases, with 10 bases sitting between them. This CDR3 is built from 13 residues. Germline values: CDR1 MNHNS, CDR2 SASEGT. This CDR3 is CASSDRTGYEQYF. CDR3 coding DNA: TGTGCCAGCAGTGACCGCACAGGATACGAGCAGTACTTC.

The chain carries TRBV28 and TRBJ1-2; a possible D gene is TRBD1 (6 bases). Germline CDR1 and CDR2: MDHEN and SYDVKM. Trimming removed 5 bases from V and 4 bases from J, with 11 bases in between. The CDR3 covers 13 residues. In DNA, the CDR3 is TGTGCCAGCAGTGTAGGGGGGACCTATGGCTACACCTTC. It translates to CASSVGGTYGYTF.

V and J are TRBV11-2 and TRBJ2-2; 12 bases map to TRBD2. Germline loops: CDR1 SGHAT, CDR2 FQNNGV. Germline trimming cut 4 bases from V and 3 bases from J; bases unmatched to any gene: 12. This CDR3 contains 19 residues. Here the CDR3 reads CASSSRLAGEKRDTGELFF. DNA of the CDR3: TGTGCCAGCAGCTCTAGACTAGCGGGAGAAAAACGGGACACCGGGGAGCTGTTTTTT. Full variable domain (outside the CDR3, taken from reference TRBV11-2 and TRBJ2-2): EAGVAQSPRYKIIEKRQSVAFWCNPISGHATLYWYQQILGQGPKLLIQFQNNGVVDDSQLPKDRFSAERLKGVDSTLKIQPAKLEDSAVYLCASSSRLAGEKRDTGELFFGEGSRLTVL.

V gene TRBV5-5 combines with J gene TRBJ2-7; tentatively, D is TRBD2 (5 bases). Germline CDR1 reads SGHKS; CDR2 reads YYEKEE (reference sequence). Trimming stripped 4 bases from V and 1 base from J, with 18 bases between. The CDR3 is 16 residues long. CDR3: CASSHGLASQSYEQYF. DNA for the CDR3: TGTGCCAGCAGCCACGGCCTGGCTAGCCAGTCCTACGAGCAGTACTTC.

The rearrangement links TRBV7-2 to TRBJ1-2, with 7 bases fitting TRBD1. With 2 bases clipped from V and 4 bases from J, the junction kept 4 bases outside the gene matches. The CDR3 has 14 residues. Germline CDR1 is SGHTA and CDR2 is FQGNSA. The CDR3 nucleotides read TGTGCCAGCAGCTTACCCTGGGACAGCTATGGCTACACCTTC. Translation: CASSLPWDSYGYTF.

V usage is TRBV4-3 and J usage is TRBJ2-3, with D maybe TRBD1 (5 bases). This CDR3 is built from 13 residues. Germline loops: CDR1 LGHNA, CDR2 YSLEER. The ends were cut back, 3 bases at V and 4 bases at J, with 8 bases in the middle. CDR3 nucleotide sequence: TGCGCCAGCAGCCATAGGGGTCCAGATACGCAGTATTTT. This codes for CASSHRGPDTQYF.

The genes are TRBV28 and TRBJ1-1; D remains unclear. The germline CDR1 and CDR2 sequences are MDHEN and SYDVKM. V gave up 8 bases and J gave up 5 bases, with 15 bases separating them. The CDR3 is made up of 13 amino acids. DNA of the CDR3: TGTGCCAGCGGGAAGATTGAGGGAACTGAAGCTTTCTTT. Translated: CASGKIEGTEAFF.

The CDR3 DNA follows: TGTGCCAGCAGCTTCGGATGGGCCCAGGCAGAGAATGAAAAACTGTTTTTT. Translated: CASSFGWAQAENEKLFF. The rearrangement joins TRBV7-9 to TRBJ1-4; D gene unclear. The CDR3 is 17 residues long. V was clipped by 3 bases and J by 5 bases, with 19 bases between them. Per germline, CDR1 SEHNR and CDR2 FQNEAQ (reference sequence).

The rearrangement joins TRBV5-4 to TRBJ2-1; D is perhaps TRBD1 (5 bases). This CDR3 contains 12 residues. V was cut by 1 base and J by 9 bases, with 8 bases left in between. Germline CDR1 reads SGHNT; CDR2 reads YYREEE (reference sequence). The CDR3 DNA is TGTGCCAGCAGCTTGACCCAGGGTGAGCAGTTCTTC. It translates to CASSLTQGEQFF. Supplemented by reference TRBV5-4 and TRBJ2-1, the full variable domain reads ETGVTQSPTHLIKTRGQQVTLRCSSQSGHNTVSWYQQALGQGPQFIFQYYREEENGRGNFPPRFSGLQFPNYSSELNVNALELDDSALYLCASSLTQGEQFFGPGTRLTVL.

The chain combines TRBV27 with TRBJ2-1; TRBD2 matches at 10 bases. The CDR3 length is 15 residues. Germline V gene sequence: CDR1 MNHEY, CDR2 SMNVEV (reference sequence). V was pared by 2 bases and J by 5 bases, with 3 bases of the junction left unmatched. The CDR3 DNA reads as TGTGCCAGCAGTTTACTAGCGGGAGTTAACAATGAGCAGTTCTTC. It is translated as CASSLLAGVNNEQFF.

The chain employs TRBV5-5 and TRBJ2-7; D unclear. Germline V gene lookup returns CDR1 SGHKS and CDR2 YYEKEE (reference sequence). This CDR3 has 12 amino acids. Trimming stripped 2 bases from V and 3 bases from J, with 6 bases between. The CDR3, as DNA: TGTGCCAGCAGCTTCGGCGACTACGAGCAGTACTTC. This sequence encodes CASSFGDYEQYF.

Concerning this clone: The germline gene is not matched at one end of the junction; a read error may be the cause. Written as DNA, the CDR3 is TGTGCCAGCAGTTTCATCGGACAGGGGATTCATTTC. Protein sequence: CASSFIGQGIHF. The rearrangement uses TRBV28 and TRBJ2-7; 9 nucleotides match TRBD1. Germline V gene sequence: CDR1 MDHEN, CDR2 SYDVKM. The CDR3 has 12 residues.

In its sample, this clone was seen once. V gene TRBV5-4 combines with J gene TRBJ2-1; 10 positions match TRBD2. This CDR3 comprises 17 residues. Germline values: CDR1 SGHNT, CDR2 YYREEE (reference sequence). The trim removed 3 bases at V and 7 bases at J, leaving 13 bases unmatched. Written as DNA, the CDR3 is TGTGCCAGCAGCTCTATACTAGCGGGGACCGTCTCGAATGAGCAGTTCTTC. Translated: CASSSILAGTVSNEQFF.

The chain links TRBV9 to TRBJ2-7; 12 bases are shared with TRBD1. Germline trimming cut 4 bases from V and 4 bases from J; bases unmatched to any gene: 3. The CDR3 runs to 14 residues. Looked up from germline, CDR1 is SGDLS and CDR2 is YYNGEE. The CDR3 region has the DNA TGTGCCAGCAGCCGGGACAGGGGGCGATACGAGCAGTACTTC. As protein: CASSRDRGRYEQYF.

The chain couples TRBV15 to TRBJ2-1; the match to TRBD2 covers 11 bases. V gave up 2 bases and J gave up 6 bases; unmatched junction bases: 3. From germline, CDR1 is LNHNV and CDR2 YYDKDF (reference sequence). The CDR3 has 15 amino acids. CDR3: CATSRPGLAANEQFF. The CDR3 DNA follows: TGTGCCACCAGCAGACCGGGACTAGCGGCCAATGAGCAGTTCTTC. Complete variable domain (other parts from reference TRBV15 and TRBJ2-1): DAMVIQNPRYQVTQFGKPVTLSCSQTLNHNVMYWYQQKSSQAPKLLFHYYDKDFNNEADTPDNFQSRRPNTSFCFLDIRSPGLGDTAMYLCATSRPGLAANEQFFGPGTRLTVL.

The V call is TRBV2, the J call TRBJ2-2, with TRBD2 matching over 10 bases. The CDR3 sequence is 15 residues long. V trimming: 7 bases; J trimming: 7 bases; junction bases outside the gene matches: 9. The germline V gene has CDR1 SNHLY and CDR2 FYNNEI. CDR3 nucleotide sequence: TGTGCCAGCAAGGGGGTAGCGGGAGGTGGCGGGGAGCTGTTTTTT. Protein: CASKGVAGGGGELFF.

The chain joins TRBV11-2 to TRBJ2-7; perhaps TRBD1 as D (7 bases). The CDR3 runs to 14 residues. Germline loops: CDR1 SGHAT, CDR2 FQNNGV. The ends were cut back, 5 bases at V and 2 bases at J, with 13 bases in the middle. The CDR3 here is CASSPGGYTYEQYF. CDR3 bases: TGTGCCAGCAGCCCAGGGGGGTATACCTACGAGCAGTACTTC.

The chain joins TRBV25-1 to TRBJ1-3, with TRBD1 matching 9 bases. This CDR3 region has 14 residues. Per the germline V gene, CDR1 is MGHDK and CDR2 is SYGVNS. V shed 1 base, J shed 10 bases, and the junction held 5 bases outside the gene matches. The CDR3, as DNA: TGTGCCAGCAGTGAATTAGGACAGGGGCAAACCATATATTTT. This gives the protein CASSELGQGQTIYF. Filled out from reference TRBV25-1 and TRBJ1-3, the complete variable domain reads EADIYQTPRYLVIGTGKKITLECSQTMGHDKMYWYQQDPGMELHLIHYSYGVNSTEKGDLSSESTVSRIRTEHFPLTLESARPSHTSQYLCASSELGQGQTIYFGEGSWLTVV.

The chain carries TRBV20-1 and TRBJ1-1, with D possibly being TRBD1 (5 bases). The CDR3 has 10 residues. CDR1 is DFQATT and CDR2 is SNEGSKA in the germline V gene (reference sequence). In DNA form, the CDR3 reads TGCACGCGGGGGGGGACTGAAGCTTTCTTT. Translating it yields CTRGGTEAFF.

The chain carries TRBV15 and TRBJ2-7, with D perhaps matching TRBD1 (5 bases). The V end lost 0 bases, the J end lost 5 bases, and 20 bases lay between the germline ends. Germline assignment: CDR1 LNHNV and CDR2 YYDKDF (reference sequence). CDR3 length: 17 residues. The CDR3 coding sequence is TGTGCCACCAGCAGAGATTCATGGCCAGGGCAGATCGACGAGCAGTACTTC. This gives the protein CATSRDSWPGQIDEQYF. The variable domain in full, with the rest retrieved from reference TRBV15 and TRBJ2-7, is DAMVIQNPRYQVTQFGKPVTLSCSQTLNHNVMYWYQQKSSQAPKLLFHYYDKDFNNEADTPDNFQSRRPNTSFCFLDIRSPGLGDTAMYLCATSRDSWPGQIDEQYFGPGTRLTVT.